What follows describes a single TCR beta chain. The antigen is undetermined. The protocol was immunoSEQ multiplex PCR, while the TCRdb copy is restricted to in-frame clones and leaves out a portion. The data hold around 1.9 million clones, with 93% observed a single time. This sample was included in a study of shared clonotypes between healthy human individuals. Whole-study findings and limits: The study found roughly 5% of naive CD4 clonotypes shared across a few donors.

Naive CD8 cells were CD45RO-negative, positively selected for CCR7, excluding terminally differentiated effector memory CD45RA+ cells. All donors were healthy HIV-negative adults lacking recent acute infections or vaccinations. Sequences were obtained from naive CD8+ T cells from PBMCs. This receptor was obtained from a young man in good health. Some clones in this sample may be carry-over from other donors' samples.

CDR3 protein: CAIEWAGANYGYTF. DNA for the CDR3: TGTGCCATCGAATGGGCAGGAGCTAACTATGGCTACACCTTC. The J gene is TRBJ1-2, the V gene TRBV6-1; no reliable D call. CDR1 and CDR2 (germline): MNHNS, SASEGT. V lost 10 bases and J 0 bases, leaving 15 bases between the germline ends. This CDR3 comprises 14 residues.